This T cell receptor beta chain was identified during a study of tissue T cells after allogeneic stem cell transplantation. The time point was: mouse harvest day 7 after allogeneic transplant. The graft held 10^6 splenic CD5+ T cells and 10^7 T-cell-depleted bone marrow cells. TCRdb's copy holds only in-frame clones and misses some; the assay was immunoSEQ multiplex PCR. The sample has roughly 7,700 clones, roughly 45% seen once. The CDR3 spans 15 residues. Germline CDR1 KGHTA, CDR2 FQNQQP. There are a few counts of this clone. Mouse gene names and germline throughout. The observed sequence ends 1 residue before the CDR3 terminus, with the missing tail filled in from the germline J gene.

The rearrangement links TRBV23 to TRBJ2-4. The sample was skin. The clonotype comes from a female BALB/c mouse given C57BL/6 T cells with graft-versus-host disease after an allogeneic hematopoietic cell transplant. The DNA read from the CDR3 is TGCTCCAGCAGTCAATCGGGACGGGGTCAAAACACCTTGTAC. It yields the protein CSSSQSGRGQNTLY. The CDR3, in full, reads CSSSQSGRGQNTLYF.